The 6 T cell receptor beta chains presented below share a single source sample, sequenced in a study of T cell responses to AZD1222 COVID-19 vaccine. Assay used: immunoSEQ multiplex PCR; TCRdb lists only in-frame clones, some missing. This sample has about 140,000 clones, with 92% found just once. This sample comprised peripheral blood, obtained 28 days after the second AZD1222 dose. The receptor set was obtained from an adult who received the AZD1222 COVID-19 vaccine.

The V gene is TRBV6-5, the J gene TRBJ2-7; 7 nucleotides align to TRBD1. This CDR3 has 14 residues. CDR1 is MNHEY and CDR2 is SVGAGI in the germline V gene. With 5 bases clipped from V and 0 bases from J, the junction kept 4 bases outside the gene matches. CDR3 sequence: CASSKQGSSYEQYF. CDR3 DNA sequence: TGTGCCAGCAGTAAACAGGGGTCCTCCTACGAGCAGTACTTC.

The sample holds one count of this clone. The J gene is TRBJ2-1, the V gene TRBV30; D is possibly TRBD1 (6 bases). Per the germline V gene, CDR1 is GTSNPN and CDR2 is SVGIG (reference sequence). V shed 3 bases and J shed 7 bases, with 10 bases lying between them. The CDR3 is made up of 12 amino acids. The CDR3 sequence: CAWRDTGNEQFF. CDR3 bases: TGTGCCTGGAGGGATACAGGGAATGAGCAGTTCTTC.

This clone came up once. This chain joins TRBV2 and TRBJ2-1, with 10 bases matching TRBD2. Germline assignment: CDR1 SNHLY and CDR2 FYNNEI. V gave up 6 bases and J gave up 7 bases; unmatched junction bases: 9. The CDR3 covers 15 residues. CDR3 in DNA: TGTGCCAGCAGGAAACTAGCGGGAATAATGAATGAGCAGTTCTTC. Encoded protein: CASRKLAGIMNEQFF.

The genes are TRBV5-1 and TRBJ2-3; no definite D call. CDR3 length: 14 amino acids. V was clipped by 6 bases and J by 5 bases, with 16 bases between them. CDR1 and CDR2 (germline): SGHRS, YFSETQ. For the CDR3, the DNA is TGCGCCAGCAAGATGGAAGTCCAGCAAGATACGCAGTATTTT. It yields the protein CASKMEVQQDTQYF.

The V and J genes are TRBV19 and TRBJ2-1; 8 nucleotides agree with TRBD2. The CDR3 runs 15 residues. Losses at the gene ends were 5 bases for V and 7 bases for J; bases not matched to a gene: 10. Germline CDR1 LNHDA, CDR2 SQIVND (reference sequence). CDR3 sequence (DNA): TGTGCCAGTAGTGAGGGGAGCGGGAGAAGGAATGAGCAGTTCTTC. This gives the protein CASSEGSGRRNEQFF. Full variable domain (outside the CDR3, taken from reference TRBV19 and TRBJ2-1): DGGITQSPKYLFRKEGQNVTLSCEQNLNHDAMYWYRQDPGQGLRLIYYSQIVNDFQKGDIAEGYSVSREKKESFPLTVTSAQKNPTAFYLCASSEGSGRRNEQFFGPGTRLTVL.

This rearrangement joins TRBV9 to TRBJ1-2; D might be TRBD1 (5 bases). V was clipped by 4 bases and J by 4 bases, with 17 bases between them. This CDR3 has 15 amino acids. CDR1 SGDLS and CDR2 YYNGEE come from the germline V gene. This CDR3 reads CASSPRHQGFYGYTF. CDR3 DNA: TGTGCCAGCAGCCCTAGACATCAGGGCTTCTATGGCTACACCTTC. Combining the CDR3 with reference TRBV9 and TRBJ1-2 gives the whole variable domain DSGVTQTPKHLITATGQRVTLRCSPRSGDLSVYWYQQSLDQGLQFLIQYYNGEERAKGNILERFSAQQFPDLHSELNLSSLELGDSALYFCASSPRHQGFYGYTFGSGTRLTVV.